The rows below give T cell receptor beta chains drawn from one sample of a study of blood T cell repertoires in COVID-19. The data were produced by immunoSEQ multiplex PCR, yet TCRdb's version contains in-frame clones alone and is incomplete. This table holds about 380,000 clones, more than 65% found once. The sequenced material came from peripheral blood. The receptors here all came from a human donor with acute or convalescent COVID-19. The donor label of this sample is uncertain. The CDR3 runs from the conserved cysteine through the conserved F or W. D genes are given only for firm matches. Clone size, where shown, is once, few, many, or a class for clones that have expanded.

d_call clone_size j_call v_call cdr3_nt cdr3_aa
. . TRBJ2-5 TRBV11-2 TGTGCCAGCAGCTTAGGGGGAGAAGAGACCCAGTACTTC CASSLGGEETQYF
TRBD1 . TRBJ1-5 TRBV4-1 TGCGCCAGCAGCCAGGGACAGGGAGAGTATCAGCCCCAGCATTTT CASSQGQGEYQPQHF
. . TRBJ2-5 TRBV7-8 TGTGCCAGCAGCTTAGATTCCGGGACAAGTACCCAGTACTTC CASSLDSGTSTQYF
. . TRBJ2-3 TRBV6-4 TGTGCCAGCAGCCAGGACGGGGGCACAGATACGCAGTATTTT CASSQDGGTDTQYF
. once TRBJ1-1 TRBV5-5 TGTGCCAGCGCCGGAAGGGGTCCAAACACTGAAGCTTTCTTT CASAGRGPNTEAFF
TRBD1 once TRBJ1-2 TRBV19 TGTGCCAGTAGTACAAGGACAGGGAGGTCGAACTATGGCTACACCTTC CASSTRTGRSNYGYTF
. . TRBJ1-4 TRBV7-8 TGTGCCAGCAGCTCCAAACCCCCGGGGTCCAGTGAAAAACTGTTTTTT CASSSKPPGSSEKLFF
. . TRBJ1-1 TRBV29-1 TGCAGCGTTGGGCCGGGGTTGGAGACTGAAGCTTTCTTT CSVGPGLETEAFF
TRBD2 . TRBJ2-1 TRBV10-2 TGCGCCAGCACCCCACTAGCGGGACATGAGCAGTTCTTC CASTPLAGHEQFF
TRBD2 few TRBJ2-1 TRBV5-4 TGTGCCAGCAGCTCGGATCTAGCGGGAGGGCCTAAGGAGTTCTTC CASSSDLAGGPKEFF
. . TRBJ1-6 TRBV6-5 TGTGCCAGCAGTTCGGGCCCGGGAGGGACACCCCTCCACTTT CASSSGPGGTPLHF
TRBD1 few TRBJ1-2 TRBV7-8 TGTGCCAGCAGCAAACAGGGGAGCTATGGCTACACCTTC CASSKQGSYGYTF
. few TRBJ1-4 TRBV5-1 TGCGCCAGCAGCCCGCAGGGGGAAAAACTGTTTTTT CASSPQGEKLFF
TRBD1 . TRBJ1-2 TRBV2 TGTGCCAGCAGCGCTGACAGGGCTGGCTACACCTTC CASSADRAGYTF
TRBD1 . TRBJ2-1 TRBV18 TGTGCCAGCTCACAAAGGGACAGGGTTAATGAGCAGTTCTTC CASSQRDRVNEQFF
TRBD2 . TRBJ2-5 TRBV2 TGTGCCAGCAGCACTAGCGGGAGGGGTGAGACCCAGTACTTC CASSTSGRGETQYF
TRBD1 . TRBJ1-4 TRBV6-5 TGTGCCAGCAGTACCGGACAGGGAGGACATGAAAAACTGTTTTTT CASSTGQGGHEKLFF
TRBD1 . TRBJ1-1 TRBV28 TGTGCCAGCAGTTTGACCAAGACAGGGTTGAACACTGAAGCTTTCTTT CASSLTKTGLNTEAFF